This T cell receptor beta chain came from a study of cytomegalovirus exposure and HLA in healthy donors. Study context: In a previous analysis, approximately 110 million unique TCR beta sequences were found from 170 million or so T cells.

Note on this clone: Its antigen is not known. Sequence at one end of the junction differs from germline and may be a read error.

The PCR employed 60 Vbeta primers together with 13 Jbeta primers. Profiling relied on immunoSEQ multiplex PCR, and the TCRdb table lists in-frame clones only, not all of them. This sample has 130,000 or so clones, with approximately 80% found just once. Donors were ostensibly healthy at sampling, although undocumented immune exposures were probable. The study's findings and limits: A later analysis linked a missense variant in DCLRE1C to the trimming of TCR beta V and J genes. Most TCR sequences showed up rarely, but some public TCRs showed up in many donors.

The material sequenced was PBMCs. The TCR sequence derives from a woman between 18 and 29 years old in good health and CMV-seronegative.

In DNA, the CDR3 is TGCGCCAGCAGCTTGGGACAGGGCTTCTACAGTGAGCAGTTCTTC. It is translated as CASSLGQGFYSEQFF. The gene calls are TRBV5-1 and TRBJ2-1, with 7 bases lining up with TRBD1. This CDR3 region has 15 residues. The germline CDR1 and CDR2 sequences are SGHRS and YFSETQ.